The 11 T cell receptor beta chains given below trace back to one sample, sequenced in a study of blood T cell repertoires in COVID-19. Assay used: immunoSEQ multiplex PCR; TCRdb lists only in-frame clones, some missing. Among roughly 180,000 clones listed, about four fifths were seen once. Sequences were obtained from PBMCs or T cells enriched from blood (not recorded which). These receptors were taken from a woman aged 45-60 years in a cohort exposed to, infected with or recovered from COVID-19 (not recorded which).

This clone was counted at least ten times. V and J are TRBV21-1 and TRBJ2-1; TRBD1 is the table's D call and was not checked against the DNA. TRBV21-1 is a listed pseudogene. The CDR3 is made up of 13 amino acids. The CDR3 DNA sequence: TGTGCCAGCAGCAAACCCCAGGGCAATGAGCAGTTCTTC. Its translation: CASSKPQGNEQFF.

The chain combines TRBV5-1 with TRBJ2-7; D remains ambiguous. Between the trimmed V and J ends, which lost 1 base and 3 bases, there was a span of 8 bases. This CDR3 spans 13 amino acids. The germline V gene encodes CDR1 SGHRS and CDR2 YFSETQ. The CDR3 reads CASSLSTGYEQYV. The CDR3 nucleotides read TGCGCCAGCAGCTTGTCAACCGGCTACGAGCAGTACGTC.

The V gene is TRBV10-3, the J gene TRBJ2-2; D possibly corresponds to TRBD2 (5 bases). Trimming removed 6 bases from V and 1 base from J, with 12 bases in between. The CDR3 runs 15 residues. Germline values: CDR1 ENHRY, CDR2 SYGVKD. The CDR3 DNA reads TGTGCCATCAGGCACCGGGAAGAGAACACCGGGGAGCTGTTTTTT. It translates to CAIRHREENTGELFF.

This chain uses TRBV6-5 with TRBJ1-1; D call uncertain. The CDR3 runs 12 residues. V lost 6 bases and J lost 9, with 14 bases in between. In germline, CDR1 is MNHEY, CDR2 SVGAGI. In DNA, the CDR3 is TGTGCCAGCAGGACCTACGGCGGGAAAGCTTTCTTT. Amino acid sequence: CASRTYGGKAFF.

The chain employs TRBV15 and TRBJ2-3; 8 bases agree with TRBD2. Germline values: CDR1 LNHNV, CDR2 YYDKDF (reference sequence). V was pared by 0 bases and J by 5 bases, with 1 base of the junction left unmatched. CDR3 length: 14 residues. The CDR3 protein is CATSRESGGDTQYF. The CDR3 region has the DNA TGTGCCACCAGCAGAGAAAGCGGGGGAGATACGCAGTATTTT.

This chain links TRBV27 with TRBJ2-2; 8 bases agree with TRBD1. V dropped 7 bases and J dropped 6; count of bases not matched to a gene: 13. CDR1 and CDR2 (germline): MNHEY, SMNVEV (reference sequence). This CDR3 is built from 16 residues. The CDR3 DNA sequence: TGTGCCAGCATCAACCCGGGACAGGCACCACCCGGGGAGCTGTTTTTT. Protein: CASINPGQAPPGELFF.

In this sample, this clone turned up a few times. This sequence joins TRBV19 and TRBJ2-3; 14 bases line up with TRBD2. Germline values: CDR1 LNHDA, CDR2 SQIVND (reference sequence). This CDR3 spans 15 amino acids. Trimming took 6 bases from V and 4 from J; bases not matched to a gene: 3. The CDR3 loop reads CASRKGLAGADTQYF. DNA for the CDR3: TGTGCCAGTAGAAAGGGACTAGCGGGGGCAGATACGCAGTATTTT.

This CDR3 reads CASSPSEETQYF. CDR3 DNA: TGTGCCAGCAGCCCGTCCGAGGAGACCCAGTACTTC. The chain links TRBV16 to TRBJ2-5; no clear D. Germline assignment: CDR1 KGHSY and CDR2 FQNENV. This CDR3 contains 12 residues. V was trimmed by 4 bases and J by 5 bases, leaving 8 bases between them.

This sequence joins TRBV28 and TRBJ1-2; 7 bases map to TRBD1. After removal of 7 bases from V and 4 bases from J, the junction contained 9 bases not matched to a gene. The CDR3 is 14 amino acids. Germline V lookup: CDR1 MDHEN, CDR2 SYDVKM. This CDR3 is CASTMGQWGYGYTF. Here the CDR3 DNA reads TGTGCCAGCACCATGGGACAGTGGGGCTATGGCTACACCTTC.

This clone was found a few times. The chain joins TRBV7-8 to TRBJ1-4, with a possible D match to TRBD1 (5 bases). Germline CDR1 SGHVS, CDR2 FQNEAQ. The germline V and J ends were trimmed by 1 base and 8 bases, with 14 bases remaining between them. The CDR3 sequence is 15 residues long. The chain's CDR3 is CASSLVVGGDEKLFF. CDR3 DNA sequence: TGTGCCAGCAGCTTAGTGGTCGGGGGGGACGAAAAACTGTTTTTT.

This clone has just one count. This chain uses TRBV6-5 with TRBJ2-7, with 7 bases matching TRBD1. This CDR3 comprises 14 residues. Per the germline V gene, CDR1 is MNHEY and CDR2 is SVGAGI. The V gene end was trimmed by 6 bases and the J gene end by 2 bases; junction bases not matched to a gene: 7. CDR3 amino acids: CASSALQGPYEQYF. Here the CDR3 DNA reads TGTGCCAGCAGCGCTCTACAGGGGCCCTACGAGCAGTACTTC.